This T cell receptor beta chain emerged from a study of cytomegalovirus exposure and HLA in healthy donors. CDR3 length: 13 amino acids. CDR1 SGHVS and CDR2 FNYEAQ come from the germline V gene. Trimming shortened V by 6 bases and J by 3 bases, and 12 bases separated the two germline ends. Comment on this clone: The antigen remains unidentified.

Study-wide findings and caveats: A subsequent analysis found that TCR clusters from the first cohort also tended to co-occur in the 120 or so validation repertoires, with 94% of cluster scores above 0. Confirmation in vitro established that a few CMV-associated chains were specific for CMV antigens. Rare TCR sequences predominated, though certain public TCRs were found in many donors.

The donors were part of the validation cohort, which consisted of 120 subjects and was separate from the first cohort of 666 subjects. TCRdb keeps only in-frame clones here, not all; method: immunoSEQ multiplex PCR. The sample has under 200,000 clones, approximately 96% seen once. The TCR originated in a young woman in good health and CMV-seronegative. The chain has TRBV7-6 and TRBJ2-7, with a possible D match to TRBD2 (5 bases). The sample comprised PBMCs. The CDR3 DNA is TGTGCCAGCAGTTCGGACTGGAGCTACGAGCAGTACTTC. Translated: CASSSDWSYEQYF.